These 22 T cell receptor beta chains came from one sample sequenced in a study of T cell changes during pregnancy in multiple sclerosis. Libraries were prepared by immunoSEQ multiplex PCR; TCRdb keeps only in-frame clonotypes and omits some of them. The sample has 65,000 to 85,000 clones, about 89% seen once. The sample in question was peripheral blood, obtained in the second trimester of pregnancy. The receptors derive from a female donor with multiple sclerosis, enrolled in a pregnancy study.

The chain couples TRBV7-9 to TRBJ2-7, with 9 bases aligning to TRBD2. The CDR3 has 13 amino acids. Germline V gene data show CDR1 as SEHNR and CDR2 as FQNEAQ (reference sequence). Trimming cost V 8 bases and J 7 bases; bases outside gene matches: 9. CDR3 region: CASRSTAGGEQYF. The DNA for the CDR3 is TGTGCCAGCCGATCGACCGCGGGGGGGGAGCAGTACTTC. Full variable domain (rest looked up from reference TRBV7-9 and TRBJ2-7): DTGVSQNPRHKITKRGQNVTFRCDPISEHNRLYWYRQTLGQGPEFLTYFQNEAQLEKSRLLSDRFSAERPKGSFSTLEIQRTEQGDSAMYLCASRSTAGGEQYFGPGTRLTVT.

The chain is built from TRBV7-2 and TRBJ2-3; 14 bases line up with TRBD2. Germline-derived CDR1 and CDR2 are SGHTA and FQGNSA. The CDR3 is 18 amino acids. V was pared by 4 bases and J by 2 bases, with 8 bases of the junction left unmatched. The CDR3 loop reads CASSSRTSGGPPTDTQYF. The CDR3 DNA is TGTGCCAGCAGCTCCCGGACTAGCGGGGGGCCTCCCACAGATACGCAGTATTTT.

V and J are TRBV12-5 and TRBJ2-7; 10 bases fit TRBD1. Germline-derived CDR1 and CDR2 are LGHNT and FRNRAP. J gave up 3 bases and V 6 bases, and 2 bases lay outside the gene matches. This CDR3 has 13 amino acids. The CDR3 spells CASGRDRGYEQYF. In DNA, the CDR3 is TGTGCTAGTGGCCGGGACAGGGGCTACGAGCAGTACTTC.

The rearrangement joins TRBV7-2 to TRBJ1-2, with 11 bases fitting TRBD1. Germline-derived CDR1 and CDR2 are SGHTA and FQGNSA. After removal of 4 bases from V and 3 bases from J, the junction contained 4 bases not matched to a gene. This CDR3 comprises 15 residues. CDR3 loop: CASSWTGGWDYGYTF. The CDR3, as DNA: TGTGCCAGCAGCTGGACAGGGGGCTGGGACTATGGCTACACCTTC.

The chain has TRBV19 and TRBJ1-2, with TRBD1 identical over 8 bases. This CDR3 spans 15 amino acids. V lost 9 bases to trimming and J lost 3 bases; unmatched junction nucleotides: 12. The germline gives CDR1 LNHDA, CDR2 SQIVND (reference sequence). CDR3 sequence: CASIPDRGIHYGYTF. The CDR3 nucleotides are TGTGCCAGCATCCCAGACAGGGGAATCCACTATGGCTACACCTTC.

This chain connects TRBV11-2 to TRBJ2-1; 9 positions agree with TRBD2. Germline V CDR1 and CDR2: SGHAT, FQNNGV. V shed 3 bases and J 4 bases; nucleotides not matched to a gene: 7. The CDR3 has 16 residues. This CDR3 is CASSFTSGSLYNEQFF. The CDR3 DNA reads TGTGCCAGCAGCTTTACTAGCGGGTCCTTATACAATGAGCAGTTCTTC.

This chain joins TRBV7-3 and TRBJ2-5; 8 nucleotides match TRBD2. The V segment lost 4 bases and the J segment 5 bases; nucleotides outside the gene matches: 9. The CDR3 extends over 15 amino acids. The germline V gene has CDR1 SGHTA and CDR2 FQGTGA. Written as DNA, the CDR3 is TGTGCCAGCAGCTCTGCGGGGGGTTCCCGGGAGACCCAGTACTTC. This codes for CASSSAGGSRETQYF.

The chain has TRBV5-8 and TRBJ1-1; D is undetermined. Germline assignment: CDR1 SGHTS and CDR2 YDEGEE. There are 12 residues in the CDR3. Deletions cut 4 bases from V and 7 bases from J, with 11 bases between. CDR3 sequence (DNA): TGTGCCAGCAGCCCAGCCAGACTTGAAGCTTTCTTT. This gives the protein CASSPARLEAFF.

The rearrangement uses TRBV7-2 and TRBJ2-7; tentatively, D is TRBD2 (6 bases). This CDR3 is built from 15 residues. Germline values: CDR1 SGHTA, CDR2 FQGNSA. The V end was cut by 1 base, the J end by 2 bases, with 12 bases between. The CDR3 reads CASSLGDWIAYEQYF. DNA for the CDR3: TGTGCCAGCAGCTTAGGGGACTGGATCGCCTACGAGCAGTACTTC. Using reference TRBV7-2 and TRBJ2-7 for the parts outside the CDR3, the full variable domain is GAGVSQSPSNKVTEKGKDVELRCDPISGHTALYWYRQSLGQGLEFLIYFQGNSAPDKSGLPSDRFSAERTGGSVSTLTIQRTQQEDSAVYLCASSLGDWIAYEQYFGPGTRLTVT.

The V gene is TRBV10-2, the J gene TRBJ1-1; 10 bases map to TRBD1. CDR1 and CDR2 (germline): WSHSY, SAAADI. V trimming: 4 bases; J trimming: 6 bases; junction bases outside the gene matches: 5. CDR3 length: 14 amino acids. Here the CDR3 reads CASSAPGQGPEAFF. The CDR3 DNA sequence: TGCGCCAGCAGTGCGCCGGGACAGGGGCCTGAAGCTTTCTTT.

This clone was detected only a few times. The CDR3 loop reads CASSTGQGIYGYTF. DNA of the CDR3: TGTGCCAGCAGCACAGGACAGGGCATCTATGGCTACACCTTC. The gene calls are TRBV7-6 and TRBJ1-2, with 8 nucleotides matching TRBD1. The CDR3 is made up of 14 amino acids. Germline CDR1 and CDR2: SGHVS and FNYEAQ. J was trimmed by 4 bases and V by 5 bases; bases with no gene match: 6.

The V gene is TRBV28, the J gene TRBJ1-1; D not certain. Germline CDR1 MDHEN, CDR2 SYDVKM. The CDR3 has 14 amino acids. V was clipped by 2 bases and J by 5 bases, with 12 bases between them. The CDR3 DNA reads TGTGCCAGCAGTTTAGGCGGCCGGTCTACTGAAGCTTTCTTT. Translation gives CASSLGGRSTEAFF. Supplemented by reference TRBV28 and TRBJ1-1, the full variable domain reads DVKVTQSSRYLVKRTGEKVFLECVQDMDHENMFWYRQDPGLGLRLIYFSYDVKMKEKGDIPEGYSVSREKKERFSLILESASTNQTSMYLCASSLGGRSTEAFFGQGTRLTVV.

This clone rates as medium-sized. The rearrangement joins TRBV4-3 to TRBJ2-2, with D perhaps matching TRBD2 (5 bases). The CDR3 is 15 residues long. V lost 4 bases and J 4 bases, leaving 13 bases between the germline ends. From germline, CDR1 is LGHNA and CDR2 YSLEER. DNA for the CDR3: TGCGCCAGCAGCCTCTATCGGGATAGCACCGGGGAGCTGTTTTTT. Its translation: CASSLYRDSTGELFF.

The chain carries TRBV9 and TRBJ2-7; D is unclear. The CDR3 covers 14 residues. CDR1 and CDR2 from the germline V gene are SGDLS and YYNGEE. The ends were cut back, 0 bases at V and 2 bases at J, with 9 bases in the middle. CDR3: CASSVGRVPYEQYF. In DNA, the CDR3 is TGTGCCAGCAGCGTAGGTCGGGTGCCCTACGAGCAGTACTTC.

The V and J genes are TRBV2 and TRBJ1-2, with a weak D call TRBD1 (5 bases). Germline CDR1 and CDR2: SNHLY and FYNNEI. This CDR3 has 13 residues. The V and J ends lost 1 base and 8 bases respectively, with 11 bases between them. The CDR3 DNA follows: TGTGCCAGCAGTGAAGGCAGGGCTGGAGGCTACACCTTC. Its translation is CASSEGRAGGYTF.

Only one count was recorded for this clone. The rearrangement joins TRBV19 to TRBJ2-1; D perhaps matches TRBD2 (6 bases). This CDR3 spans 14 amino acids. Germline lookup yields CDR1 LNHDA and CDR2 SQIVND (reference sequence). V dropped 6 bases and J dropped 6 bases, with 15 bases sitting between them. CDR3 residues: CASRGLSQGNEQFF. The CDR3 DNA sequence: TGTGCCAGTAGGGGACTTTCCCAGGGCAATGAGCAGTTCTTC.

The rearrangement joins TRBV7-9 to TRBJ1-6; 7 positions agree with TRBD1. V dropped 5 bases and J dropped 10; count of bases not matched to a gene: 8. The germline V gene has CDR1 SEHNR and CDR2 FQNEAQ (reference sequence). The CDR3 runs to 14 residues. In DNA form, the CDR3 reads TGTGCCAGCAGCCTCACAGGGGATGGATCACCCCTCCACTTT. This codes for CASSLTGDGSPLHF. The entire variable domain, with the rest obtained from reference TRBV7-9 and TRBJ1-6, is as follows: DTGVSQNPRHKITKRGQNVTFRCDPISEHNRLYWYRQTLGQGPEFLTYFQNEAQLEKSRLLSDRFSAERPKGSFSTLEIQRTEQGDSAMYLCASSLTGDGSPLHFGNGTRLTVT.

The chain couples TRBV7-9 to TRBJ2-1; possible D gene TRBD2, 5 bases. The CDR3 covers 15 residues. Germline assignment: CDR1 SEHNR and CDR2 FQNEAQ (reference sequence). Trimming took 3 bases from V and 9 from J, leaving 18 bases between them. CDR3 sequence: CASSFVRGPVSEQFF. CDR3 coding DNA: TGTGCCAGCAGCTTTGTTCGGGGTCCCGTAAGTGAGCAGTTCTTC.

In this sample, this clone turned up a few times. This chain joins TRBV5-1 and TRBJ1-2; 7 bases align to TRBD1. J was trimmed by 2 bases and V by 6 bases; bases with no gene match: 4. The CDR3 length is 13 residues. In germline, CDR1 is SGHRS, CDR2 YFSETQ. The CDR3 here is CASTSGGNYGYTF. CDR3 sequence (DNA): TGCGCCAGCACCTCAGGGGGAAACTATGGCTACACCTTC.

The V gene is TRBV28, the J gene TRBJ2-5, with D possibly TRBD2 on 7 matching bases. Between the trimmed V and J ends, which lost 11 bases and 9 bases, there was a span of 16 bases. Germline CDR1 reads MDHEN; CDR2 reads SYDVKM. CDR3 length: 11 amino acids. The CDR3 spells CAGGASRAQYF. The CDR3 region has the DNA TGTGCCGGGGGGGCATCCCGGGCCCAGTACTTC.

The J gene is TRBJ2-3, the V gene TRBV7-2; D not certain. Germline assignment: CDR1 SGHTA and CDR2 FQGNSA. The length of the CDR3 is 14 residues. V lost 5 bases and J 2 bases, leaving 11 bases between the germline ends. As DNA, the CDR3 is TGTGCCAGCAGCCCTAGACGGCACACAGATACGCAGTATTTT. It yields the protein CASSPRRHTDTQYF.

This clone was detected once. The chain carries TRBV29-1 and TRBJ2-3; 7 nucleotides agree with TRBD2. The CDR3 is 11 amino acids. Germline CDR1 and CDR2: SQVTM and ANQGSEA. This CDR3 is CGGGSTDTQYF. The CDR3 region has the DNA TGCGGGGGGGGTAGCACAGATACGCAGTATTTT.